These 21 T cell receptor beta chains share one sample of origin, sequenced in a study of blood T cell repertoires in COVID-19. Sequencing used immunoSEQ multiplex PCR; TCRdb keeps in-frame clones, though not all of them. The sample consists of tens of thousands of clones, 75% to 90% of them appearing once. Material: peripheral blood. Receptor source: a man between 50 and 59 years old with acute or convalescent COVID-19.

The gene calls are TRBV11-2 and TRBJ2-2; possibly TRBD1 for D (6 bases). From germline, CDR1 is SGHAT and CDR2 FQNNGV. The ends were cut back, 6 bases at V and 1 base at J, with 9 bases in the middle. This CDR3 contains 14 residues. The CDR3 bases are TGTGCCAGCAGGGAGGACAGGAACACCGGGGAGCTGTTTTTT. It is translated as CASREDRNTGELFF.

In the case of this clone: A read error may account for a junction end that differs from germline. The rearrangement uses TRBV5-1 and TRBJ2-3; a possible D gene is TRBD1 (5 bases). The CDR3 consists of 17 residues. CDR1 and CDR2 from the germline V gene are SGHRS and YFSETQ. This CDR3 is CASRLGPFSTSTDTQYF. For the CDR3, the DNA is TGCGCCAGCAGGTTGGGGCCCTTTTCGACTAGCACAGATACGCAGTATTTT.

The V and J genes are TRBV4-1 and TRBJ2-5; D may be TRBD1 (6 bases). The CDR3 is 15 residues long. Germline values: CDR1 MGHRA, CDR2 YSYEKL. Trimming removed 4 bases from V and 1 base from J, with 13 bases in between. CDR3: CASSRTRDTQETQYF. The CDR3 DNA reads as TGCGCCAGCAGCCGGACTCGGGACACCCAAGAGACCCAGTACTTC.

This chain connects TRBV27 to TRBJ2-5, with 7 nucleotides matching TRBD1. The CDR3 is made up of 14 amino acids. Germline loops: CDR1 MNHEY, CDR2 SMNVEV (reference sequence). V was pared by 4 bases and J by 7 bases, with 9 bases of the junction left unmatched. This CDR3 reads CASSSTGALGTQYF. The CDR3 nucleotides are TGTGCCAGCAGTTCCACAGGGGCCCTAGGGACCCAGTACTTC.

This chain connects TRBV4-2 to TRBJ1-6, with 8 bases matching TRBD1. The CDR3 is 16 residues long. Germline V CDR1 and CDR2: LGHNA, YNFKEQ. J was trimmed by 5 bases and V by 0 bases; bases with no gene match: 3. The CDR3 protein is CASSQDMDRDNSPLHF. CDR3 DNA: TGTGCCAGCAGCCAAGATATGGACAGGGATAATTCACCCCTCCACTTT.

V is TRBV7-7 and J is TRBJ2-7; 9 bases fit TRBD2. The CDR3 is made up of 15 amino acids. The V segment lost 5 bases and the J segment 5 bases; nucleotides outside the gene matches: 10. Germline V gives CDR1 SSHAT, CDR2 FNYEAQ (reference sequence). The CDR3 protein is CASSRGTSRDDEQYF. The CDR3 DNA reads as TGTGCCAGCAGCCGTGGGACTAGCAGAGATGACGAGCAGTACTTC.

Written as DNA, the CDR3 is TGTGCCACCAGCAGAAGACCAAGCGGGAGTGGTGGAAATGAGCAGTTCTTC. The encoded protein is CATSRRPSGSGGNEQFF. The chain uses TRBV15 and TRBJ2-1; 8 bases line up with TRBD2. The length of the CDR3 is 17 residues. J gave up 7 bases and V 2 bases, and 13 bases lay outside the gene matches. CDR1 is LNHNV, CDR2 YYDKDF, per germline (reference sequence).

V is TRBV18 and J is TRBJ1-1; D unresolved. The CDR3 loop spans 15 amino acids. Trimming took off 6 bases at V and 0 bases at J, with 14 bases between the two ends. Germline CDR1 is KGHSH and CDR2 is LQKENI. CDR3 sequence reads: CASSPREGLNTEAFF. Here the CDR3 DNA reads TGTGCCAGCTCCCCAAGAGAGGGTCTGAACACTGAAGCTTTCTTT.

The rearrangement links TRBV29-1 to TRBJ2-5; D remains ambiguous. The germline CDR1 and CDR2 sequences are SQVTM and ANQGSEA. The CDR3 totals 11 residues. Trimming cost V 5 bases and J 5 bases, with 9 bases left between them. Here the CDR3 DNA reads TGCAGCGTTCTCGTGAGGGAGACCCAGTACTTC. This translates into CSVLVRETQYF.

V and J are TRBV30 and TRBJ2-7; 8 bases are a match to TRBD1. There are 12 residues in the CDR3. Germline values: CDR1 GTSNPN, CDR2 SVGIG (reference sequence). The junction had 3 bases not matched to a gene; V was cut back by 4 bases and J by 4 bases. CDR3 region: CAWNRGNYEQYF. The CDR3 DNA reads TGTGCCTGGAACAGGGGGAATTACGAGCAGTACTTC. Using reference TRBV30 and TRBJ2-7 for the parts outside the CDR3, the full variable domain is SQTIHQWPATLVQPVGSPLSLECTVEGTSNPNLYWYRQAAGRGLQLLFYSVGIGQISSEVPQNLSASRPQDRQFILSSKKLLLSDSGFYLCAWNRGNYEQYFGPGTRLTVT.

The chain links TRBV24-1 to TRBJ2-3, with D tentatively TRBD1 (5 bases). V was cut by 0 bases and J by 6 bases, with 12 bases left in between. The CDR3 totals 15 residues. From germline, CDR1 is KGHDR and CDR2 SFDVKD. Here the CDR3 reads CATSDLKQGLDTQYF. DNA for the CDR3: TGTGCCACCAGTGATTTGAAGCAGGGCTTGGATACGCAGTATTTT.

In its sample, this clone was seen once. This rearrangement joins TRBV7-8 to TRBJ1-1; no reliable D call. There are 13 residues in the CDR3. V was clipped by 2 bases and J by 2 bases, with 6 bases between them. Germline V gene lookup returns CDR1 SGHVS and CDR2 FQNEAQ. The CDR3 DNA reads TGTGCCAGCAGCTTATTTAGTAACACTGAAGCTTTCTTT. The encoded protein is CASSLFSNTEAFF.

The chain combines TRBV28 with TRBJ2-6; 9 nucleotides line up with TRBD1. Germline trimming cut 3 bases from V and 1 base from J; bases unmatched to any gene: 16. Germline V gives CDR1 MDHEN, CDR2 SYDVKM. CDR3 length: 21 residues. Here the CDR3 DNA reads TGTGCCAGCAGTTTCGGTATAACAGGGGGCCCCGATTATTCTGGGGCCAACGTCCTGACTTTC. This codes for CASSFGITGGPDYSGANVLTF.

This chain links TRBV4-2 with TRBJ2-7, with 9 bases identical to TRBD2. CDR3 length: 16 residues. In germline, CDR1 is LGHNA, CDR2 YNFKEQ. V was clipped by 0 bases and J by 1 base; unmatched bases: 4. CDR3 loop: CASSQERTSASYEQYF. In DNA, the CDR3 is TGTGCCAGCAGCCAAGAAAGGACTAGCGCTTCCTACGAGCAGTACTTC.

The V and J genes are TRBV24-1 and TRBJ1-4, with 10 bases that match TRBD1. V lost 3 bases and J lost 6; bases outside the gene matches: 3. CDR3 length equals 15 residues. Germline values: CDR1 KGHDR, CDR2 SFDVKD. As DNA, the CDR3 is TGTGCCACCAGTGATGCCGGGACAGGGGATGAAAAACTGTTTTTT. It yields the protein CATSDAGTGDEKLFF.

The V call is TRBV27, the J call TRBJ1-1, with a tentative D call TRBD1 (6 bases). Per the germline V gene, CDR1 is MNHEY and CDR2 is SMNVEV (reference sequence). With 6 bases removed from V and 4 bases from J, the gap between germline ends came to 18 bases. This CDR3 spans 15 amino acids. CDR3 coding DNA: TGTGCCAGCAGCCGGACAGCCGGAGTGCGCACTGAAGCTTTCTTT. The encoded protein is CASSRTAGVRTEAFF.

This chain connects TRBV5-1 to TRBJ2-2; tentative D call: TRBD1 (6 bases). The CDR3 length is 13 residues. V was cut by 8 bases and J by 1 base, with 9 bases left in between. Per germline, CDR1 SGHRS and CDR2 YFSETQ. CDR3 region: CASRTENTGELFF. DNA for the CDR3: TGCGCCAGTCGGACAGAGAACACCGGGGAGCTGTTTTTT.

This CDR3 is CASSLKSLGTGPNQPQHF. DNA of the CDR3: TGCGCCAGCAGCCTAAAATCCCTCGGGACAGGCCCCAATCAGCCCCAGCATTTT. The chain joins TRBV4-1 to TRBJ1-5; 8 bases agree with TRBD1. V dropped 4 bases and J dropped 3; count of bases not matched to a gene: 14. Germline loops: CDR1 MGHRA, CDR2 YSYEKL. This CDR3 spans 18 amino acids.

The rearrangement joins TRBV6-5 to TRBJ1-5, with a tentative D call TRBD1 (5 bases). V was cut by 7 bases and J by 2 bases, with 15 bases left in between. The germline CDR1 and CDR2 sequences are MNHEY and SVGAGI. The length of the CDR3 is 15 residues. The CDR3, as DNA: TGTGCCAGCACCCGTTCCAGGGAGGGCAATCAGCCCCAGCATTTT. Translating gives CASTRSREGNQPQHF.

The V gene is TRBV28, the J gene TRBJ1-1; TRBD1 matches at 7 bases. The CDR3 is 15 residues long. V was pared by 6 bases and J by 3 bases, with 10 bases of the junction left unmatched. Germline assignment: CDR1 MDHEN and CDR2 SYDVKM. DNA of the CDR3: TGTGCCAGCAGCACCATGACAGGGTTTGACACTGAAGCTTTCTTT. Amino acids: CASSTMTGFDTEAFF.

This chain connects TRBV5-1 to TRBJ1-4; D is unresolved. Germline V gene lookup returns CDR1 SGHRS and CDR2 YFSETQ. CDR3 size: 14 residues. V was clipped by 1 base and J by 3 bases, with 7 bases between them. CDR3 amino acids: CASSLTGSNEKLFF. The CDR3 region has the DNA TGCGCCAGCAGCTTGACGGGGTCTAATGAAAAACTGTTTTTT.